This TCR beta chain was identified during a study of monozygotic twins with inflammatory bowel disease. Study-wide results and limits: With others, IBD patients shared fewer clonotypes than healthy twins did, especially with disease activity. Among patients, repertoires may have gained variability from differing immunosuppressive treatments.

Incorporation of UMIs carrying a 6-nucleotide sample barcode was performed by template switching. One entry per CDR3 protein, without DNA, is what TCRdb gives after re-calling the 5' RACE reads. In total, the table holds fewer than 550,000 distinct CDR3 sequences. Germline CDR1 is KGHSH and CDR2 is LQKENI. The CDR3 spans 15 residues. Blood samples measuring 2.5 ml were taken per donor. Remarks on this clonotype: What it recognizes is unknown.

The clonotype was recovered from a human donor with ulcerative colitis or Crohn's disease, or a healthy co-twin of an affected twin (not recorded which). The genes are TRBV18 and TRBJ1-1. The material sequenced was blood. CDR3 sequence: CASSPLTVENTEAFF.